These 30 T cell receptor beta chains originate from one sample sequenced in a study of T cells expressing NK-cell markers. TCRdb re-called the 5' RACE reads; every CDR3 protein appears as one record, without DNA. This sample contains 500,000 to 700,000 distinct CDR3 sequences. Sample: blood T cells: a sorted CD56 or NKG2C T cell subset, CD4+ or CD8+ T cells, or bulk PBMC T cells (not recorded which). These receptors all come from a man in his late teens or twenties in good health.

V is TRBV12-3 or TRBV12-4 and J is TRBJ2-3; TCRdb selects TRBD1, and the lack of DNA leaves this call unchecked. The CDR3 has 15 residues. This CDR3 reads CASSSSGEGVDTQYF.

The chain employs TRBV7-2 and TRBJ2-5; TCRdb designates TRBD1, a call that cannot be tested without DNA. CDR3 length: 14 residues. Germline CDR1 reads SGHTA; CDR2 reads FQGNSA. CDR3 residues: CASSLRPGRETQYF.

J is TRBJ2-1 and V is TRBV19; TCRdb reports TRBD2, a call that lacks DNA to check it against. CDR1 is LNHDA and CDR2 is SQIVND in the germline V gene (reference sequence). This CDR3 has 16 residues. The CDR3 region is CASSISGSLTYNEQFF.

This chain joins TRBV12-3 or TRBV12-4 and TRBJ2-1; lacking DNA, the TRBD2 call made by TCRdb goes unchecked. CDR3 size: 17 residues. CDR3: CASSSTGAGSSYNEQFF.

The CDR3: CASTKDWSWETQYF. This sequence joins TRBV3-1 and TRBJ2-5. Germline V gene sequence: CDR1 LGHDT, CDR2 YNNKEL (reference sequence). There are 14 residues in the CDR3.

The chain uses TRBV20-1 and TRBJ2-1; there is no DNA to check the TCRdb D call of TRBD1. The CDR3 is made up of 18 amino acids. Germline assignment: CDR1 DFQATT and CDR2 SNEGSKA (reference sequence). This CDR3 reads CSARKQPGPPTVYNEQFF.

This chain joins TRBV4-3 and TRBJ2-2; TCRdb outputs TRBD1, but without DNA this stays unchecked. In germline, CDR1 is LGHNA, CDR2 YSLEER. The CDR3 contains 19 residues. The CDR3 reads CASSQGAIGGAGNTGELFF.

The chain uses TRBV29-1 and TRBJ2-3; TCRdb returns TRBD1, unconfirmable since there is no DNA. CDR1 is SQVTM and CDR2 is ANQGSEA in the germline V gene. The CDR3 consists of 13 residues. This CDR3 reads CSASKGTTDTQYF.

This sequence joins TRBV5-5 and TRBJ2-2; TCRdb gives TRBD1 as the D gene, but with no DNA this cannot be confirmed. The CDR3 loop spans 15 amino acids. The germline V gene has CDR1 SGHKS and CDR2 YYEKEE (reference sequence). The CDR3 spells CASREQGAVLGELFF.

J is TRBJ2-7 and V is TRBV12-3 or TRBV12-4; absent DNA, TCRdb's TRBD1 call cannot be checked. The length of the CDR3 is 15 residues. The CDR3 sequence: CASSKRGDFSYEQYF.

The gene calls are TRBV5-1 and TRBJ2-2; TCRdb's D call of TRBD2 is untestable without DNA. Germline V gene lookup returns CDR1 SGHRS and CDR2 YFSETQ. This CDR3 spans 13 amino acids. Here the CDR3 reads CASSLKEGGELFF.

The chain is built from TRBV27 and TRBJ2-1. The CDR3 loop spans 16 amino acids. Germline V CDR1 and CDR2: MNHEY, SMNVEV (reference sequence). The CDR3 loop is CASSSSLRASRNEQFF.

CDR3 residues: CASSTTTATNEKLFF. V gene TRBV9 combines with J gene TRBJ1-4. Germline V gene data show CDR1 as SGDLS and CDR2 as YYNGEE. CDR3 size: 15 residues.

The rearrangement joins TRBV29-1 to TRBJ2-5; the TCRdb call, TRBD2, lacks DNA for checking. This CDR3 has 15 amino acids. Germline V gives CDR1 SQVTM, CDR2 ANQGSEA. CDR3 sequence reads: CSVSPVGREVETQYF.

V is TRBV10-1 and J is TRBJ2-2; as DNA is missing, the TRBD1 call by TCRdb cannot be tested. The CDR3 runs 15 residues. In germline, CDR1 is WNHNN, CDR2 SYGVQD (reference sequence). CDR3 sequence reads: CASSERGTGGRELFF.

The chain recombines TRBV5-1 with TRBJ2-1; as DNA is missing, the TRBD2 call by TCRdb cannot be tested. The CDR3 contains 18 residues. Germline-derived CDR1 and CDR2 are SGHRS and YFSETQ. CDR3: CASSPALAGAASYNEQFF.

The V gene is TRBV2, the J gene TRBJ2-7; the D call of TRBD1 rests on TCRdb alone, since no DNA is present to check it. There are 15 residues in the CDR3. Germline assignment: CDR1 SNHLY and CDR2 FYNNEI. The chain's CDR3 is CASSEAGQGLGEQYF. The full variable domain, with the rest looked up from reference TRBV2 and TRBJ2-7, is EPEVTQTPSHQVTQMGQEVILRCVPISNHLYFYWYRQILGQKVEFLVSFYNNEISEKSEIFDDQFSVERPDGSNFTLKIRSTKLEDSAMYFCASSEAGQGLGEQYFGPGTRLTVT.

The V gene is TRBV29-1, the J gene TRBJ2-5; with no DNA, the TCRdb D assignment of TRBD2 cannot be verified. This CDR3 has 19 amino acids. The germline gives CDR1 SQVTM, CDR2 ANQGSEA. CDR3 sequence reads: CSVEDSRKGGTSGRETQYF. The full variable domain, its missing parts supplied by reference TRBV29-1 and TRBJ2-5, is SAVISQKPSRDICQRGTSLTIQCQVDSQVTMMFWYRQQPGQSLTLIATANQGSEATYESGFVIDKFPISRPNLTFSTLTVSNMSPEDSSIYLCSVEDSRKGGTSGRETQYFGPGTRLLVL.

The V and J genes are TRBV28 and TRBJ2-1; TCRdb indicates TRBD1, and absent DNA this call remains unverified. The CDR3 is made up of 12 amino acids. Germline CDR1 is MDHEN and CDR2 is SYDVKM. The CDR3 spells CAIQQGGDEQFF.

V is TRBV20-1 and J is TRBJ2-1; TCRdb indicates TRBD2, and absent DNA this call remains unverified. The CDR3 runs to 12 residues. Germline V CDR1 and CDR2: DFQATT, SNEGSKA (reference sequence). The CDR3 protein is CMGRVAGTEQFF.

This chain connects TRBV6-1 to TRBJ2-3; no DNA is available, so the TRBD2 call from TCRdb remains unchecked. The germline V gene encodes CDR1 MNHNS and CDR2 SASEGT. This CDR3 has 18 residues. The CDR3: CASSPGTSGDRGTDTQYF.

V usage is TRBV12-3 or TRBV12-4 and J usage is TRBJ2-7; TCRdb selects TRBD1, and the lack of DNA leaves this call unchecked. There are 11 residues in the CDR3. The CDR3 region is CASTGVYEQYF.

This rearrangement joins TRBV30 to TRBJ1-2; TCRdb's D call, TRBD1, is unchecked because there is no DNA. The germline V gene has CDR1 GTSNPN and CDR2 SVGIG (reference sequence). The CDR3 length is 13 residues. CDR3 region: CAWSVTWGDGYTF.

This chain connects TRBV5-5 to TRBJ2-4; TCRdb returns TRBD1, unconfirmable since there is no DNA. This CDR3 comprises 15 residues. Germline V gene sequence: CDR1 SGHKS, CDR2 YYEKEE (reference sequence). The CDR3 loop is CASSLWTGGENIQYF. Using reference TRBV5-5 and TRBJ2-4 for the parts outside the CDR3, the full variable domain is DAGVTQSPTHLIKTRGQQVTLRCSPISGHKSVSWYQQVLGQGPQFIFQYYEKEERGRGNFPDRFSARQFPNYSSELNVNALLLGDSALYLCASSLWTGGENIQYFGAGTRLSVL.

V usage is TRBV7-2 and J usage is TRBJ2-5; the TRBD2 assignment by TCRdb is unverifiable without DNA. Germline V gives CDR1 SGHTA, CDR2 FQGNSA. The CDR3 length is 14 residues. Here the CDR3 reads CASSSTAVLETQYF.

The rearrangement uses TRBV12-3 or TRBV12-4 and TRBJ2-3; TCRdb returns TRBD2, unconfirmable since there is no DNA. The CDR3 totals 17 residues. CDR3: CASSLEGLAGAADTQYF.

The V call is TRBV30, the J call TRBJ2-1. Germline CDR1 GTSNPN, CDR2 SVGIG (reference sequence). The CDR3 runs to 13 residues. This CDR3 reads CAWSVDGNNEQFF.

The J gene is TRBJ2-5, the V gene TRBV20-1; TCRdb reports TRBD1, a call that lacks DNA to check it against. The CDR3 sequence is 13 residues long. The germline V gene encodes CDR1 DFQATT and CDR2 SNEGSKA (reference sequence). The CDR3 reads CSAGVGGAETQYF.

This sequence joins TRBV20-1 and TRBJ2-6; TCRdb returns TRBD1, unconfirmable since there is no DNA. This CDR3 region has 18 residues. Germline values: CDR1 DFQATT, CDR2 SNEGSKA (reference sequence). This chain's CDR3 is CSARDPGRGGSGANVLTF.

The chain has TRBV7-2 and TRBJ2-3; the TCRdb call, TRBD1, lacks DNA for checking. Germline CDR1 and CDR2: SGHTA and FQGNSA. This CDR3 region has 14 residues. CDR3: CASSKPGQGDTQYF.